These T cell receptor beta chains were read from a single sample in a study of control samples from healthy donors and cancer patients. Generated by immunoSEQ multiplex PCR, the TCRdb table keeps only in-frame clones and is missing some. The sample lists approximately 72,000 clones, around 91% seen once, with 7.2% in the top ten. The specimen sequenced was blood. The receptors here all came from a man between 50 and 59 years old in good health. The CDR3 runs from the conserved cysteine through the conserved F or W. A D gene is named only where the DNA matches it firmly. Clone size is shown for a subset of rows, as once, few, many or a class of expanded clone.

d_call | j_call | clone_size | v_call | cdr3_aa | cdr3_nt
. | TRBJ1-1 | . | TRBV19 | CASSRSMNTEAFF | TGTGCCAGTTCTAGATCTATGAACACTGAAGCTTTCTTT
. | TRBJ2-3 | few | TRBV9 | CASSVVHTDTQYF | TGTGCCAGCAGCGTAGTACACACAGATACGCAGTATTTT
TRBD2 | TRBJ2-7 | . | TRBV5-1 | CASSLGTSGGMKYF | TGCGCCAGCAGCTTGGGGACTAGCGGGGGGATGAAGTACTTC
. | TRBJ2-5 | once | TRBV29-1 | CSAEAPGAGWGQETQYF | TGCAGCGCTGAGGCGCCAGGGGCGGGTTGGGGCCAAGAGACCCAGTACTTC
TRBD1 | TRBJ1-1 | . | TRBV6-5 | CASRATGGDTEAFF | TGTGCCAGCAGGGCGACAGGGGGGGACACTGAAGCTTTCTTT
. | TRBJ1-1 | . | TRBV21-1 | CASREKSSQGAENTEAFF | TGTGCCAGCAGGGAAAAGTCCTCACAGGGGGCCGAGAACACTGAAGCTTTCTTT
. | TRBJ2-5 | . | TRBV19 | CASSARGLGNQETQYF | TGTGCCAGTAGTGCCCGGGGTCTAGGAAACCAAGAGACCCAGTACTTC
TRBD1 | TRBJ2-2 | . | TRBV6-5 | CAISEGTGWTGELFF | TGTGCCATCTCCGAGGGGACAGGGTGGACCGGGGAGCTGTTTTTT
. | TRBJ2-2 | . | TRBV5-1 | CASSLEWYGELFF | TGCGCCAGCAGCTTGGAATGGTACGGGGAGCTGTTTTTT
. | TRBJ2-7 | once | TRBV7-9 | CASSLSGIYEQYF | TGTGCCAGCAGCTTATCGGGGATCTACGAGCAGTACTTC
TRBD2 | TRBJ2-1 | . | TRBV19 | CASTWGGANNEQFF | TGTGCCTCCACCTGGGGAGGGGCGAACAATGAGCAGTTCTTC
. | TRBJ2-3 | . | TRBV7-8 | CASNLGGSTDTQYF | TGTGCCAGCAACCTAGGGGGTAGCACAGATACGCAGTATTTT
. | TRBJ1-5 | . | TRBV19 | CASSSHRVFDQPQHF | TGTGCCAGTAGTTCCCACAGGGTTTTCGATCAGCCCCAGCATTTT
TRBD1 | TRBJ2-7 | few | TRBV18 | CASSRQGTEQYF | TGTGCCAGCTCAAGACAGGGTACCGAGCAGTACTTC
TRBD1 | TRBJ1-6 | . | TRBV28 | CASSLRQGGSYNSPLHF | TGTGCCAGCAGTTTACGACAGGGGGGTTCCTATAATTCACCCCTCCACTTT
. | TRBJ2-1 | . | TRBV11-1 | CASSLQSSYNEQFF | TGTGCCAGCAGCTTACAAAGCTCCTACAATGAGCAGTTCTTC
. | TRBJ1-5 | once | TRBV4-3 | CASSQARSYNQPQHF | TGCGCCAGCAGCCAAGCAAGGTCTTACAATCAGCCCCAGCATTTT